The source of this TCR beta chain is a study of shared T cell receptors in the human thymus. With respect to this clone: This sample also contains other DNA sequences that code for the same CDR3.

The CDR3 is made up of 15 amino acids. Trimming took off 3 bases at V and 5 bases at J, with 11 bases between the two ends. Germline V gives CDR1 MNHEY, CDR2 SVGAGI. The protocol was immunoSEQ multiplex PCR, while the TCRdb copy is restricted to in-frame clones and leaves out a portion. The table includes 550,000 to 800,000 clones, approximately 83% detected once. The data were also submitted as part of a second study, on human thymus T cells. As that report states: Thymus was obtained from resections taken during corrective heart surgery. Apparent skewing of V and J gene usage characterized both thymic and blood repertoires. In unrelated individuals, thymic repertoires overlapped highly, according to related research.

The chain has TRBV6-5 and TRBJ1-6; TRBD1 might be the D (5 bases). Sequenced input: thymocytes. This TCR was recovered from a girl less than two years old with a congenital heart defect. CDR3 residues: CASSYSTGNNSPLHF. CDR3 DNA sequence: TGTGCCAGCAGTTATAGTACAGGAAATAATTCACCCCTCCACTTT.